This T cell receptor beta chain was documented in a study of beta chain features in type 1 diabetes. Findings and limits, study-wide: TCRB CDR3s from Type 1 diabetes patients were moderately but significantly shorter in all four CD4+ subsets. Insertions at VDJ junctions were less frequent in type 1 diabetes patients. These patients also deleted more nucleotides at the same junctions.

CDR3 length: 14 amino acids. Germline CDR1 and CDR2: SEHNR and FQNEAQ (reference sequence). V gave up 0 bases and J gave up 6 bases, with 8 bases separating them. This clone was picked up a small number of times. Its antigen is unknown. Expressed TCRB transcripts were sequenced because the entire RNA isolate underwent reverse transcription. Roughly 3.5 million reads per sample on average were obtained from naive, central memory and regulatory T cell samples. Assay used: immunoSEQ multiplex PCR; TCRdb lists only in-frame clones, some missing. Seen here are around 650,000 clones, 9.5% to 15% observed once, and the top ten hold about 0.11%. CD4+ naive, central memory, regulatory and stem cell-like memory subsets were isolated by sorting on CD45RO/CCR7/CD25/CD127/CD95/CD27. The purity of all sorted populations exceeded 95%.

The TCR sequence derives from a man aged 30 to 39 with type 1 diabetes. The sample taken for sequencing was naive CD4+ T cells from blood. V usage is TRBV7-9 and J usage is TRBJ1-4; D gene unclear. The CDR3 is CASSLAGYDEKLFF. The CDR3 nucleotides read TGTGCCAGCAGCTTAGCCGGATATGATGAAAAACTGTTTTTT.